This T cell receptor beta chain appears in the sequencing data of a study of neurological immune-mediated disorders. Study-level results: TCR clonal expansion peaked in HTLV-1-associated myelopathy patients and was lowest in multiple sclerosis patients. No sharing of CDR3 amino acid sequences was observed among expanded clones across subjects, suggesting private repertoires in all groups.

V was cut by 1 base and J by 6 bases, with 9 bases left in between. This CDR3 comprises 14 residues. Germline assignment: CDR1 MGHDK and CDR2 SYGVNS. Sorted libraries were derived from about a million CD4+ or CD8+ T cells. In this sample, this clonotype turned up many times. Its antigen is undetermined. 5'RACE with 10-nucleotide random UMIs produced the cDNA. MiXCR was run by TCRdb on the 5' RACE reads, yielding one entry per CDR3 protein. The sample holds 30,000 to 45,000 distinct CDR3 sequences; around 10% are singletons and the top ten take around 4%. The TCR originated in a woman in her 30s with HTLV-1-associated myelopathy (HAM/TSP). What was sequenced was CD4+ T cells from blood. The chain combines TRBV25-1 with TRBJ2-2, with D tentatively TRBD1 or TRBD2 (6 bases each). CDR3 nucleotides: TGTGCCAGCAGTGAATTTGGGGGGCCCGGGGAGCTGTTTTTT. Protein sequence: CASSEFGGPGELFF.